This entry features one T cell receptor (beta chain) sequence. The sample comes from a study of blood T cell repertoires in COVID-19. Study as a whole: Samples of COVID-19 (acute and convalescent) were obtained from the United States, Italy and Spain.

Sequenced by immunoSEQ multiplex PCR; TCRdb stores in-frame clones only, minus some. The table includes roughly 140,000 clones, roughly 80% detected once. V lost 6 bases, J lost 0 bases, and 9 bases lay in between. The CDR3 covers 13 residues. Germline V CDR1 and CDR2: MNHNS, SASEGT. This clonotype originated in a human donor in a cohort sampled during active COVID-19. The sequenced material came from peripheral blood. V usage is TRBV6-1 and J usage is TRBJ2-7; maybe TRBD1 (6 bases). The CDR3, as DNA: TGTGCCAGCAGCCAGGGACACTCCTACGAGCAGTACTTC. Amino acid sequence: CASSQGHSYEQYF.